The source of this T cell receptor (beta chain) is a study of blood T cell repertoires in COVID-19 (dated by TCRdb to about 2020). At the level of the whole study: Samples covering the acute and convalescent phases of COVID-19 were provided by collaborators in the United States, Italy and Spain. The samples were drawn from two sources: the first 160 participants of the ongoing ImmuneRACE study, and 950 to 1,500 subjects contributed by 6 global collaborators. The material from the prospective study consisted of cDNA or gDNA derived from T cells, B-cell-depleted T cells, or PBMCs. Where HLA class I and class II types were available, the types were taken from metadata supplied by the sample provider, not from assay-based typing. The repertoires were released in a freely available public database intended as a resource for research on the immune response to SARS-CoV-2. Deeply sampled blood TCRbeta repertoires from subjects exposed to, actively infected with, or recovered from COVID-19 were included in the dataset. A de-identified subject ID, COVID-19 status, age in years and sex were almost always included in the sample metadata.

Points on this clone: The antigen this receptor binds is unknown. It has no much larger one-base neighbor in the sample; base qualities were not kept.

TCRbeta CDR3 regions were amplified from genomic DNA by means of the immunoSEQ Assay, a bias-controlled multiplex PCR. For the original study's pipeline: Within the assay, amplification of reference gene primers was used to estimate how many nucleated cells each sample contained. To quantify the absolute abundance of each unique TCRbeta CDR3 rearrangement, sequence reads were collapsed and filtered. For each sample, productive Simpson clonality was calculated as the square root of Simpson's diversity index across productive rearrangements. TCRdb obtained this table from immuneACCESS and retained in-frame rearrangements with V and J assigned. These tables miss some clones; where compared with another copy, unresolved V genes account for less than half of the shortfall, and the remainder is unexplained. The V and J calls and clone size come from that table; D and trimming were worked out from the DNA. This sample lists around 230,000 clones; roughly 86% were detected once. The ten largest clones add up to 3.5% to 4% of the sample.

Paper-wide results and their limitations: How much clinical and demographic metadata was included differed by source and by participant, and the metadata was provided uncurated.

Participants in the prospective study were enrolled through a virtual design, were aged roughly 18 to 100 years, and lived in about two dozen United States geographic areas. In the prospective study, cohorts were assigned on the basis of participant-reported clinical history obtained from a screening survey and a study questionnaire. In the prospective study, mobile phlebotomists collected whole blood, serum and a nasopharyngeal or oropharyngeal swab from each participant. Participants in the prospective study had the option to provide additional blood draws and questionnaires over a 2-month period. Prospective study blood samples were shipped either frozen or at room temperature before DNA extraction. The germline V end is reduced by 7 bases and the J end by 2 bases; junction bases left unmatched: 8. The germline V gene supplies CDR1 SGHRS and CDR2 YFSETQ. The CDR3 goes from the cysteine to the phenylalanine over 16 residues. Only the CDR3 DNA stays, 48 bases, in frame from base 1.

The sequenced sample consisted of PBMCs or T cells enriched from blood (not recorded which). The rearranged segments are TRBV5-1 and TRBJ2-3; a stretch of 12 junction bases matches TRBD2. This clonotype was obtained from a woman younger than 45 with acute COVID-19. The sequence in DNA is TGCGCCAGCTCTCCGAGGACTAGCGGGAACACAGATACGCAGTATTTT. This translates into CASSPRTSGNTDTQYF.